This is a list of T cell receptor beta chains from one sample in a study of CD8 T cell repertoires and HIV-1 epitope variants. Data came from immunoSEQ multiplex PCR; TCRdb stores just in-frame clones and leaves some out. The table lists under 100,000 clones, roughly four fifths of them singletons. The sequenced sample was uncultured baseline CD8+ T cells from peripheral blood mononuclear cells (PBMCs). These TCRs come from a male donor with HIV. CDR3s include the opening cysteine and the closing phenylalanine or tryptophan. D genes are given only for firm matches. Clone size is stated in some rows and not others, as once, few, many or a class when expanded.

medium-sized,.,TRBV6-5,TRBJ2-1,TGTGCCAGCAGTTACTCGGGCAGGGGAAGGCGAAATGAGCAGTTCTTC,CASSYSGRGRRNEQFF
few,.,TRBV4-1,TRBJ1-4,TGCGCCAGCAGCCAAGAAAGTCTACTGAGGGAAAAACTGTTTTTT,CASSQESLLREKLFF
.,TRBD1,TRBV2,TRBJ2-3,TGTGCCATCGGGACAGCTAGCACAGATACGCAGTATTTT,CAIGTASTDTQYF
.,.,TRBV5-1,TRBJ1-3,TGCGCCAGCAGCTTTAACAGGGTTTCTGGAAACACCATATATTTT,CASSFNRVSGNTIYF
.,.,TRBV15,TRBJ1-2,TGTGCCACCAGCGCCTCAGGGGTTAGTGGCTACACCTTC,CATSASGVSGYTF
.,.,TRBV7-2,TRBJ1-3,TGTGCCAGCAGCTACAAAAACTCTGGAAACACCATATATTTT,CASSYKNSGNTIYF
few,.,TRBV6-1,TRBJ2-7,TGTGCCAGCAGTGAACTATCGGCCCCTTTTCTCTACGAGCAGTACTTC,CASSELSAPFLYEQYF
.,.,TRBV6-1,TRBJ2-1,TGTGCCAGCAGTGAAGGTCCCAACAATGAGCAGTTCTTC,CASSEGPNNEQFF
few,TRBD2,TRBV7-6,TRBJ2-2,TGTGCCAGCAGCCCGGGACTAGCGGGGGCCGCGAACACCGGGGAGCTGTTTTTT,CASSPGLAGAANTGELFF
few,.,TRBV9,TRBJ1-2,TGTGCCAGCAGCGAGGAAACAGGGAGGAGTAGTGGCTACACCTTC,CASSEETGRSSGYTF
.,TRBD1,TRBV5-1,TRBJ2-5,TGCGCCAGCAGCTTAGGGGGACAGGGAGGCCAAGAGACCCAGTACTTC,CASSLGGQGGQETQYF
.,.,TRBV5-6,TRBJ2-5,TGTGCCAGCAGCTTGGGTCGGCAAGAGACCCAGTACTTC,CASSLGRQETQYF
.,.,TRBV15,TRBJ2-3,TGTGCCACCAGCAGAGAGAGCGGCATGAGGGTGGATACGCAGTATTTT,CATSRESGMRVDTQYF
.,TRBD2,TRBV11-2,TRBJ2-7,TGTGCCAGCAGCCACCGAGGGGGACTAGCGAGCTCCTACGAGCAGTACTTC,CASSHRGGLASSYEQYF
.,.,TRBV4-3,TRBJ2-1,TGCGCCAGCAGCCAACTACAGGGTAATGAGCAGTTCTTC,CASSQLQGNEQFF
.,.,TRBV19,TRBJ2-5,TGTGCCAGTAGTATCCTCGGATCGGACACCCAAGAGACCCAGTACTTC,CASSILGSDTQETQYF
.,TRBD1,TRBV5-6,TRBJ2-3,TGTGCCAGCAGCTTGGGGTACAGGGGAAGGGATACGCAGTATTTT,CASSLGYRGRDTQYF
few,.,TRBV21-1,TRBJ2-7,TGTGCCAGCAGCGCTAACTACAGGTCGAATGACTACGAGCAGTACTTC,CASSANYRSNDYEQYF
few,TRBD2,TRBV9,TRBJ2-7,TGTGCCAGCAGCGTAGGGGGAGCGGGAGTCGGCTACGAGCAGTACTTC,CASSVGGAGVGYEQYF
.,.,TRBV19,TRBJ2-7,TGTGCCAGTAGTATGAAGACGTCCGGTCCCAGTTACTCCTACGAGCAGTACTTC,CASSMKTSGPSYSYEQYF
.,.,TRBV14,TRBJ1-5,TGTGCCAGCAGCCAATCAGGGGGCAATCAGCCCCAGCATTTT,CASSQSGGNQPQHF
.,.,TRBV7-2,TRBJ2-7,TGTGCCAGCAGCTTAGTACCTCGGGGAGGGGGCGAGCAGTACTTC,CASSLVPRGGGEQYF
once,.,TRBV14,TRBJ1-2,TGTGCCAGCAGCCATGGCACCAGCTATGGCTACACCTTC,CASSHGTSYGYTF
few,.,TRBV29-1,TRBJ1-5,TGCAGCGTTGCGGACGGGGGAAATCAGCCCCAGCATTTT,CSVADGGNQPQHF
many,.,TRBV7-9,TRBJ2-5,TGTGCCAGCAGTCCTGTCCCGGGACGTAGACAAGAGACCCAGTACTTC,CASSPVPGRRQETQYF
.,TRBD2,TRBV9,TRBJ2-3,TGTGCCAGCAGCGTAGAGGTCGGGGGGGGCACAGATACGCAGTATTTT,CASSVEVGGGTDTQYF
once,TRBD2,TRBV6-5,TRBJ2-1,TGTGCCAGCGTTCCAGCGGGAGATAATGAGCAGTTCTTC,CASVPAGDNEQFF
few,.,TRBV7-9,TRBJ2-5,TGTGCCAGCAGCGCCGTTGGAGAGACCCAGTACTTC,CASSAVGETQYF
.,.,TRBV6-5,TRBJ1-1,TGTGCCAGCAGTTCCCCCGACAGAACTGAAGCTTTCTTT,CASSSPDRTEAFF